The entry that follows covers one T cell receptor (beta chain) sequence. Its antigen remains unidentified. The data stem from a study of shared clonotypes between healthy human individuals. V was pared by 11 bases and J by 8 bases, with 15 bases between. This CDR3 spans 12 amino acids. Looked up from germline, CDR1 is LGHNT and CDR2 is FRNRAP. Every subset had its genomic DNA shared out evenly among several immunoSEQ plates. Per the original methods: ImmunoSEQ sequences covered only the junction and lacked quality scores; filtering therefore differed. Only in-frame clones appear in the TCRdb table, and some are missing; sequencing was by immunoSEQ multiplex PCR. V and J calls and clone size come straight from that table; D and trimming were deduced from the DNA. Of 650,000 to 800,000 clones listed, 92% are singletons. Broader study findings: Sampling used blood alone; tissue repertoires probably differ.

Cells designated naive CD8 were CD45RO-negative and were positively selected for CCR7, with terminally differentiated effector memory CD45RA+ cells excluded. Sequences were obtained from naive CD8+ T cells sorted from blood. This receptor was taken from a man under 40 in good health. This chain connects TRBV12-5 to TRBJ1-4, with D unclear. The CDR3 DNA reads TGTGCTCCCCCCCGGGAGGAAGAAAAACTGTTTTTT. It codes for CAPPREEEKLFF. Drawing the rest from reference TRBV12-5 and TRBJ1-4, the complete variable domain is DARVTQTPRHKVTEMGQEVTMRCQPILGHNTVFWYRQTMMQGLELLAYFRNRAPLDDSGMPKDRFSAEMPDATLATLKIQPSEPRDSAVYFCAPPREEEKLFFGSGTQLSVL.